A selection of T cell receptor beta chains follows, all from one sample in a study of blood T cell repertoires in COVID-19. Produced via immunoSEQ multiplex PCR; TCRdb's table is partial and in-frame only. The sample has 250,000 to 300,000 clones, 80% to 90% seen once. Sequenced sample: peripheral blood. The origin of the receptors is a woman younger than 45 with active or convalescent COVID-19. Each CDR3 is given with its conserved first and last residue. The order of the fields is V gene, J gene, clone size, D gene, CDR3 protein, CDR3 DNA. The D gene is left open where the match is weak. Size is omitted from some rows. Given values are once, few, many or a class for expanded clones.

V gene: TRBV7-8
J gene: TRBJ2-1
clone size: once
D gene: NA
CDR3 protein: CASSPDRHNEQFF
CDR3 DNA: TGTGCCAGCAGCCCGGACAGACACAATGAGCAGTTCTTC

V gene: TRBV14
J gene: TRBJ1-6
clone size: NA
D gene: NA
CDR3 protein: CASSTSSYNSPLHF
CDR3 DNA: TGTGCCAGCAGCACGAGCTCCTATAATTCACCCCTCCACTTT

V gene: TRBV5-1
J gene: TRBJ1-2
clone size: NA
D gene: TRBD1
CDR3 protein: CASSLGQGEVYTF
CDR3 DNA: TGCGCCAGCAGCTTGGGGCAGGGGGAAGTCTACACCTTC

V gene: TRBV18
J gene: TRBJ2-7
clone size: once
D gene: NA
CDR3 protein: CASSPRTHYEQYF
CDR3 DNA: TGTGCCAGCTCACCTCGGACACATTACGAGCAGTACTTC

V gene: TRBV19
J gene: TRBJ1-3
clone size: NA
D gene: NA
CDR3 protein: CASSMSPIENTIYF
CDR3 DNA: TGTGCCAGTAGTATGAGCCCGATCGAAAACACCATATATTTT

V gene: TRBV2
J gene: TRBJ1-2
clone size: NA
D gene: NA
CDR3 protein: CASSEDSYGYTF
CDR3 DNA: TGTGCCAGCAGTGAAGACAGCTATGGCTACACCTTC

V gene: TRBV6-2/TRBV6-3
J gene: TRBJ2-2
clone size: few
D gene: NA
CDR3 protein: CASSRSDRDTGELFF
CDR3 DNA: TGTGCCAGCAGCCGATCCGACCGGGACACCGGGGAGCTGTTTTTT

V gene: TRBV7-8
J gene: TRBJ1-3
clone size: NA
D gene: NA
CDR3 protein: CASSLAFGSSHPPGNTIYF
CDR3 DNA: TGTGCCAGCAGCTTAGCTTTTGGGAGCTCCCATCCACCTGGAAACACCATATATTTT

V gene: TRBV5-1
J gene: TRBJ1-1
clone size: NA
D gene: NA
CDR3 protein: CASSLGTIGAEAFF
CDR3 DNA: TGCGCCAGCAGCTTGGGCACCATAGGAGCTGAAGCTTTCTTT

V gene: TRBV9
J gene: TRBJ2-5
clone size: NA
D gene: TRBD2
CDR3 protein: CASSGLAGGPETQYF
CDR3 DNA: TGTGCCAGCAGCGGGCTAGCGGGGGGGCCGGAGACCCAGTACTTC

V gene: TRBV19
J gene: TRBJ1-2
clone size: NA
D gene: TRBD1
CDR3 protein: CASSVPGGGYTF
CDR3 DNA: TGTGCCAGTAGTGTCCCAGGGGGTGGCTACACCTTC

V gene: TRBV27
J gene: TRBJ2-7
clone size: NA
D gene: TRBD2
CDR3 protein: CASTPWGGSYEQYF
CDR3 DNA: TGTGCCAGCACCCCCTGGGGGGGTTCCTACGAGCAGTACTTC

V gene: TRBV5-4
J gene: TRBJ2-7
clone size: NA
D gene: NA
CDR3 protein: CASSLPGFEQYF
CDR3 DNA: TGTGCCAGCAGCTTACCAGGGTTCGAGCAGTACTTC

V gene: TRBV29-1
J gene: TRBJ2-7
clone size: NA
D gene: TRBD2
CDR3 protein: CSVLGGPLGEQYF
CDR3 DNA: TGCAGCGTCCTGGGAGGGCCTTTGGGAGAGCAGTACTTC

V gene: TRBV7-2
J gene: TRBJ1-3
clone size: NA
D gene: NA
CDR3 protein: CASSWGTPSSGNTIYF
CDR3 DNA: TGTGCCAGCAGCTGGGGGACTCCCAGCTCTGGAAACACCATATATTTT

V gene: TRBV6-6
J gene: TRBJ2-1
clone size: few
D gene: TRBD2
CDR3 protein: CASSTHPGLAGGSSSYNEQFF
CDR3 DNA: TGTGCCAGCAGCACCCACCCGGGACTAGCGGGGGGGAGTAGCTCCTACAATGAGCAGTTCTTC

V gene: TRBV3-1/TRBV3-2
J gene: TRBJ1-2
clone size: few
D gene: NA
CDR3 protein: CASSQDREAGGGYTF
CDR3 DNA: TGTGCCAGCAGCCAAGATCGAGAGGCAGGAGGAGGCTACACCTTC

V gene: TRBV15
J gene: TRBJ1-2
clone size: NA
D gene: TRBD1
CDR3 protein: CATSGGTGGRSPGYTF
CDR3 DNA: TGTGCCACCAGCGGGGGGACAGGGGGCCGCTCCCCCGGCTACACCTTC

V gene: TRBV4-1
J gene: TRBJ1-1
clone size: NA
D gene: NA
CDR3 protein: CASGRTFMNTEAFF
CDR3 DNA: TGCGCCAGCGGCCGGACATTTATGAACACTGAAGCTTTCTTT

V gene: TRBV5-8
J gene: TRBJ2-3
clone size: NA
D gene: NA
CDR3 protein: CASSLQGDSTPTDTQYF
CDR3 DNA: TGTGCCAGCAGCTTGCAGGGGGACTCCACCCCCACAGATACGCAGTATTTT

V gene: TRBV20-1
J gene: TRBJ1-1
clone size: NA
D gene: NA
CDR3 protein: CSAPRGAEAFF
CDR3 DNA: TGCAGTGCCCCCCGGGGAGCTGAAGCTTTCTTT

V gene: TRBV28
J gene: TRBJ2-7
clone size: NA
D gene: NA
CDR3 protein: CASSSLHEQYF
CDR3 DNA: TGTGCCAGCAGTTCACTACACGAGCAGTACTTC

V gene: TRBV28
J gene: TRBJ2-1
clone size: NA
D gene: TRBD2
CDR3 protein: CAVKETSGGFAEQFF
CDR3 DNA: TGTGCCGTAAAAGAAACTAGCGGGGGATTTGCTGAGCAGTTCTTC

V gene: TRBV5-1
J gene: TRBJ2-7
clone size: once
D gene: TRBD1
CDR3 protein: CASSSTGIHEQYF
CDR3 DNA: TGCGCCAGCAGCTCGACAGGGATACACGAGCAGTACTTC

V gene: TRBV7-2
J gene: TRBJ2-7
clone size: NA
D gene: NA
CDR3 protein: CASSLDSLSYEQYF
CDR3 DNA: TGTGCCAGCAGCTTGGACAGCCTCTCCTACGAGCAGTACTTC

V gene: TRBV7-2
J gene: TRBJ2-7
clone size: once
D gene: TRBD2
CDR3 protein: CASSNSGGHYEQYF
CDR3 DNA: TGTGCCAGCAGCAATAGCGGGGGGCACTACGAGCAGTACTTC

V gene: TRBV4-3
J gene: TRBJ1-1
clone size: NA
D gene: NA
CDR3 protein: CASSQGRNTEAFF
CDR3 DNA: TGCGCCAGCAGCCAAGGCAGGAACACTGAAGCTTTCTTT

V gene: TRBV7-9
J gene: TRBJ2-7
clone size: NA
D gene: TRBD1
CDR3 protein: CASSSYRGANEQYF
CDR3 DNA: TGTGCCAGCAGCTCATACAGGGGCGCAAACGAGCAGTACTTC

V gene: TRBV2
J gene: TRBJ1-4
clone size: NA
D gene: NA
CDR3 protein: CASRKGDQNNEKLFF
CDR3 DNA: TGTGCCAGCAGAAAGGGGGACCAGAATAATGAAAAACTGTTTTTT

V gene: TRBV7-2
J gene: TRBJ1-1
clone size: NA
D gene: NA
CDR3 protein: CASSFRQYTEAFF
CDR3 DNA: TGTGCCAGCAGCTTCCGACAGTACACTGAAGCTTTCTTT

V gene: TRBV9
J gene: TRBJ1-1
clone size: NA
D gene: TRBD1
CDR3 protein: CASSRTTGGVMNTEAFF
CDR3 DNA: TGTGCCAGCAGCCGAACTACAGGGGGAGTCATGAACACTGAAGCTTTCTTT

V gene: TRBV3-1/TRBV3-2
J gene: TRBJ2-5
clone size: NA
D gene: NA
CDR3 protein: CASSPWASDETQYF
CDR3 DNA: TGTGCCAGCAGCCCCTGGGCTAGCGACGAGACCCAGTACTTC

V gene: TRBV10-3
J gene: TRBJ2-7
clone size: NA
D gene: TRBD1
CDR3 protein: CAISGPGGSAYEQYF
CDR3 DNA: TGTGCCATCAGCGGCCCAGGGGGCTCGGCATACGAGCAGTACTTC

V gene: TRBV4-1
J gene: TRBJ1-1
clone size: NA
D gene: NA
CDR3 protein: CASKPSALAGIEAFF
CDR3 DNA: TGCGCCAGCAAGCCAAGTGCCCTGGCAGGGATTGAAGCTTTCTTT

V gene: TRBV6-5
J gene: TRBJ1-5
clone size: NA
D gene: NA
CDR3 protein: CASSYVRGQPQHF
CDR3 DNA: TGTGCCAGCAGTTACGTCAGGGGTCAGCCCCAGCATTTT

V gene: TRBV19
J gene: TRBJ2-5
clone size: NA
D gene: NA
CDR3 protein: CASSMGRQETQYF
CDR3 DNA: TGTGCCAGTAGTATGGGCAGACAAGAGACCCAGTACTTC

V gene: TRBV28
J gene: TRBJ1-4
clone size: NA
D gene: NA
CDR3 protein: CASSLPRVEKLFF
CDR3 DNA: TGTGCCAGCAGTCTCCCGCGTGTCGAAAAACTGTTTTTT

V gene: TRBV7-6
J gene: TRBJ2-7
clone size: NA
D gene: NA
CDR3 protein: CASSFKQGAYEQYF
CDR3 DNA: TGTGCCAGCAGCTTTAAACAGGGTGCCTACGAGCAGTACTTC

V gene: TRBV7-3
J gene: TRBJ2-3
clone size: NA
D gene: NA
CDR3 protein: CASSSGQGRSQYF
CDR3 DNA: TGTGCCAGCAGCTCCGGCCAGGGGCGCTCACAGTATTTT

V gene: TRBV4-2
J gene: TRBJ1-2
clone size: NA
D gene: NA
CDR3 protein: CASSQDAWEGGYGYTF
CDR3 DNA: TGTGCCAGCAGCCAAGATGCTTGGGAGGGAGGCTATGGCTACACCTTC

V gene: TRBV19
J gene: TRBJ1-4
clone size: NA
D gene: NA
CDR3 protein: CASSPGDTRSEKLFF
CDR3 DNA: TGTGCCAGTAGTCCCGGGGACACCCGAAGCGAAAAACTGTTTTTT